These 4 T cell receptor beta chains were all obtained from the same sample, sequenced in a study of cytomegalovirus exposure and HLA in healthy donors. 60 Vbeta and 13 Jbeta primers were used in PCR. Measured with immunoSEQ multiplex PCR; TCRdb has only the in-frame clones, and not every one. The sample includes roughly 200,000 clones, 80% of them seen just once. Sequenced material: PBMCs. All receptors come from a middle-aged man in good health and CMV-seronegative.

The chain couples TRBV10-3 to TRBJ1-1; TRBD1 might be the D (5 bases). The CDR3 has 14 residues. V shed 2 bases and J shed 4 bases, with 11 bases lying between them. The germline CDR1 and CDR2 sequences are ENHRY and SYGVKD. Here the CDR3 DNA reads TGTGCCATCAGTGAGAGGGGCCTGGGCACTGAAGCTTTCTTT. Its protein product is CAISERGLGTEAFF.

V and J are TRBV9 and TRBJ2-3, with 9 positions matching TRBD2. CDR3 size: 16 residues. CDR1 is SGDLS, CDR2 YYNGEE, per germline. V lost 2 bases and J lost 4; bases outside the gene matches: 8. As DNA, the CDR3 is TGTGCCAGCAGCGTCGGGACTAGCAGGGGTCCAGATACGCAGTATTTT. It translates to CASSVGTSRGPDTQYF.

This chain connects TRBV6-1 to TRBJ1-5; no clear D gene. CDR1 is MNHNS and CDR2 is SASEGT in the germline V gene. This CDR3 comprises 14 residues. Trimming left V 7 bases short and J 1 base short, with 11 bases between. The CDR3 coding sequence is TGTGCCAGCAACGGGTGGGAGAGCAATCAGCCCCAGCATTTT. Amino acids: CASNGWESNQPQHF.

This clone was counted a single time. The CDR3 DNA follows: TGTGCCAGCAGCTTGGCCGGAGGAGATAGCAATCAGCCCCAGCATTTT. Translated, it gives CASSLAGGDSNQPQHF. V is TRBV5-6 and J is TRBJ1-5; D not certain. The CDR3 runs to 16 residues. Germline V CDR1 and CDR2: SGHDT, YYEEEE. Trimming took off 0 bases at V and 0 bases at J, with 10 bases between the two ends.